This T cell receptor (beta chain) was found in a study of Graves' ophthalmopathy and Graves' hyperthyroidism. About the study: No treatment had been given when peripheral blood was collected at initial diagnosis. Study-level results: The model's ophthalmopathy progression predictions had roughly 65% sensitivity and less than 75% specificity.

Trimming cost V 6 bases and J 5 bases, with 19 bases left between them. Looked up from germline, CDR1 is MDHEN and CDR2 is SYDVKM. The CDR3 contains 15 residues. The sequenced template was RNA, covering the TCR beta CDR3 region. An opening RT-PCR round employed HTBI primers and preceded a second-round multiplex PCR. TCRdb itself ran the multiplex PCR reads through MiXCR, one entry per CDR3 protein. The sample records about 210,000 distinct CDR3 sequences, 25% to 35% being singletons. Regarding this clonotype: Its specificity is not known.

Disease in donors with ophthalmopathy had moderate-to-severe activity, CAS ≥3, NOSPECS ≥4 and under 3 months' duration. The authors isolated PBMCs from 9.5 to 10 ml of fresh peripheral blood. The TCR originated in a man aged 50 to 59 with Graves' ophthalmopathy. Sample: peripheral blood. V usage is TRBV28 and J usage is TRBJ1-1; D possibly corresponds to TRBD1 (6 bases). The CDR3 nucleotides are TGTGCCAGCAGCCTAACAGGGTTCTTTCAGACTGAAGCTTTCTTT. It is translated as CASSLTGFFQTEAFF.